Presented here are 27 T cell receptor beta chains from one specimen sequenced in a study of CXCR3-negative and CXCR3-positive naive CD8 T cells (dated by TCRdb to the late 2010s). Sequencer: NextSeq 550. The Human TCR Profiling Kit (MiLaboratory) was used to make UMI-labeled 5' RACE TRB cDNA libraries. Reprocessed by TCRdb, the reads give a single entry per CDR3 protein sequence, without DNA. This sample's table has entries for tens of thousands of distinct CDR3 sequences. Of the sample, about 1.6% is held by the ten largest clones. What was sequenced was naive CXCR3- CD8+ T cells from blood. Reading the label with the study, this specimen's cell subset or site is: CD45RO-CCR7+CD27+CD95- naive CD8+ T cells lacking CXCR3 (TNR3-). Receptors were obtained from a human donor in good health. Some clones in this sample may be carry-over from other donors' samples.

The V gene is TRBV16, the J gene TRBJ2-7; TCRdb returns TRBD1, unconfirmable since there is no DNA. Per germline, CDR1 KGHSY and CDR2 FQNENV. CDR3 length: 14 residues. Here the CDR3 reads CASSLTGKSYEQYF.

V gene TRBV9 combines with J gene TRBJ2-7; TCRdb's D call of TRBD1 is untestable without DNA. The CDR3 is 14 residues long. Germline CDR1 reads SGDLS; CDR2 reads YYNGEE. CDR3 sequence reads: CASSVAQGAYEQYF.

The rearrangement uses TRBV12-3 or TRBV12-4 and TRBJ2-1; TCRdb indicates TRBD2, and absent DNA this call remains unverified. This CDR3 comprises 15 residues. The CDR3 loop reads CASSFSVAGEGEQFF.

The chain has TRBV11-3 and TRBJ2-5; the TRBD2 assignment by TCRdb is unverifiable without DNA. This CDR3 region has 19 residues. Germline lookup yields CDR1 SGHNT and CDR2 YENEEA. The CDR3 protein is CASSLWLSLGTSGQETQYF.

This chain uses TRBV7-3 with TRBJ2-3; the TCRdb D gene call, TRBD1, has no DNA to confirm it. Germline assignment: CDR1 SGHTA and CDR2 FQGTGA. CDR3 size: 12 residues. This CDR3 reads CASSRPLDTQYF.

This chain connects TRBV7-2 to TRBJ2-7; TCRdb proposes TRBD1, but this gene call is untestable without DNA. This CDR3 is 17 amino acids long. In germline, CDR1 is SGHTA, CDR2 FQGNSA. This CDR3 reads CASSLAFPGQGKYEQYF.

V gene TRBV20-1 combines with J gene TRBJ1-2. CDR3 length: 13 residues. Per germline, CDR1 DFQATT and CDR2 SNEGSKA (reference sequence). CDR3: CSAQLVGVYGYTF.

The gene calls are TRBV6-2 or TRBV6-3 and TRBJ2-1; the D call from TCRdb, TRBD2, cannot be confirmed without DNA. Germline CDR1 and CDR2: MNHEY and SVGEGT. CDR3 length equals 17 residues. The CDR3 region is CASSYSIELAGYNEQFF.

This chain links TRBV29-1 with TRBJ2-1; TCRdb returns TRBD1, unconfirmable since there is no DNA. Germline V gene sequence: CDR1 SQVTM, CDR2 ANQGSEA. This CDR3 is built from 15 residues. CDR3 residues: CSVELGDTFDNEQFF.

This chain connects TRBV10-3 to TRBJ1-1; the D call from TCRdb, TRBD1, cannot be confirmed without DNA. This CDR3 comprises 16 residues. Germline lookup yields CDR1 ENHRY and CDR2 SYGVKD. The chain's CDR3 is CAISPRDRGRSTEAFF.

This chain links TRBV4-1 with TRBJ2-6. Germline CDR1 MGHRA, CDR2 YSYEKL. The CDR3 has 13 residues. The CDR3 here is CASSQTGLNVLTF.

The chain links TRBV7-2 to TRBJ2-7. CDR3 length: 13 amino acids. Germline V gives CDR1 SGHTA, CDR2 FQGNSA. Here the CDR3 reads CASSFLRSYEQYF.

V usage is TRBV12-3 or TRBV12-4 and J usage is TRBJ1-5; the D gene TCRdb calls, TRBD1, cannot be checked with no DNA. The CDR3 totals 15 residues. CDR3 residues: CASSLTGLGNQPQHF.

J is TRBJ2-3 and V is TRBV3-1; the TRBD1 assignment by TCRdb is unverifiable without DNA. The CDR3 sequence is 16 residues long. The germline V gene has CDR1 LGHDT and CDR2 YNNKEL (reference sequence). The CDR3 loop is CASSPARDRFTDTQYF.

The V call is TRBV20-1, the J call TRBJ2-1. Germline assignment: CDR1 DFQATT and CDR2 SNEGSKA (reference sequence). The CDR3 contains 16 residues. The CDR3: CSARDLTSGVYNEQFF.

CDR3 residues: CARSSQTGKCSYEQYF. This chain uses TRBV13 with TRBJ2-7; TCRdb outputs TRBD1, but without DNA this stays unchecked. Germline V gene data show CDR1 as PRHDT and CDR2 as FYEKMQ (reference sequence). This CDR3 comprises 16 residues.

The V call is TRBV4-3, the J call TRBJ2-2; TCRdb proposes TRBD1, but this gene call is untestable without DNA. Germline values: CDR1 LGHNA, CDR2 YSLEER. This CDR3 has 15 residues. The CDR3: CASSQGQTNTGELFF.

The chain employs TRBV29-1 and TRBJ2-2; TCRdb outputs TRBD1, but without DNA this stays unchecked. CDR3 size: 18 residues. CDR1 and CDR2 (germline): SQVTM, ANQGSEA. The CDR3 is CSVPSGTGAFANTGELFF.

This chain connects TRBV29-1 to TRBJ2-1; absent DNA, TCRdb's TRBD1 call cannot be checked. The CDR3 loop spans 14 amino acids. Germline V gives CDR1 SQVTM, CDR2 ANQGSEA. CDR3 loop: CSAHPGTTDDEQFF.

This chain joins TRBV7-8 and TRBJ2-1; TCRdb outputs TRBD2, but without DNA this stays unchecked. The germline gives CDR1 SGHVS, CDR2 FQNEAQ. This CDR3 contains 15 residues. CDR3 in amino acids: CASSLKTRPYNEQFF.

V gene TRBV7-9 combines with J gene TRBJ2-7; the D call from TCRdb, TRBD1, cannot be confirmed without DNA. CDR3 length: 14 residues. Germline V gene lookup returns CDR1 SEHNR and CDR2 FQNEAQ (reference sequence). CDR3 amino acids: CASSPRDSNYEQYF.

This chain joins TRBV12-3 or TRBV12-4 and TRBJ2-5; TCRdb picks TRBD1, but there is no DNA to check that call. CDR3 size: 13 residues. CDR3 sequence: CASSPLLLETQYF.

The chain has TRBV6-2 or TRBV6-3 and TRBJ2-2. Germline CDR1 reads MNHEY; CDR2 reads SVGEGT. The CDR3 is made up of 11 amino acids. CDR3 sequence reads: CASSGSGELFF.

The V and J genes are TRBV11-2 and TRBJ2-2; the TCRdb call, TRBD2, lacks DNA for checking. The CDR3 consists of 14 residues. The germline CDR1 and CDR2 sequences are SGHAT and FQNNGV. CDR3 loop: CASSFGLSPGELFF.

This chain links TRBV5-1 with TRBJ2-2; the D gene TCRdb calls, TRBD2, cannot be checked with no DNA. The CDR3 sequence is 16 residues long. Germline V gene data show CDR1 as SGHRS and CDR2 as YFSETQ. The chain's CDR3 is CASSLAESRSSGELFF.

The rearrangement uses TRBV7-2 and TRBJ2-5; the TCRdb call, TRBD2, lacks DNA for checking. CDR1 is SGHTA, CDR2 FQGNSA, per germline. The CDR3 spans 14 residues. The CDR3 loop is CASSLRTAGKTQYF.

The CDR3 spells CAISESQGWTQETQYF. The chain joins TRBV10-3 to TRBJ2-5; the TRBD1 assignment by TCRdb is unverifiable without DNA. CDR1 and CDR2 from the germline V gene are ENHRY and SYGVKD. This CDR3 is built from 16 residues.